This TCR beta chain originates from a study of glioma-infiltrating T cells. Study-wide findings and caveats: Tissue-blood divergence was below expectation in non-neoplastic patients, above in gliomas. CDR3 overlap between tissue and blood was very small.

The iRepertoire nested amplicon-rescue multiplex PCR amplified TCR alpha and beta CDR3s from RNA. Tissue mRNA or PBMC total RNA, roughly 100-400 ng, went into one-step reverse transcription and amplification. TCRdb re-analysed the multiplex PCR reads in MiXCR, keeping a single row per CDR3 protein. Among more than 110,000 distinct CDR3 sequences, around 40% were seen once, and the ten largest hold roughly 20%. This clonotype came up a few times. What it recognizes is unknown. The CDR3 sequence is 15 residues long. V lost 1 base to trimming and J lost 2 bases, with 10 bases between them. The V gene's germline CDR1 is SGHDN and CDR2 FVKESK.

Sequenced input: glioma tissue, nonneoplastic brain tissue, or PBMCs (not recorded which). The gene calls are TRBV14 and TRBJ2-3, with D possibly TRBD1 on 6 matching bases. The origin of this receptor is a human donor with low-grade glioma or glioblastoma, undergoing nonglioma brain surgery, or in good health (not recorded which). The CDR3 reads CASSQVGQNTDTQYF. The CDR3 coding sequence is TGTGCCAGCAGCCAAGTGGGACAAAACACAGATACGCAGTATTTT. The full variable domain, its missing parts supplied by reference TRBV14 and TRBJ2-3, is EAGVTQFPSHSVIEKGQTVTLRCDPISGHDNLYWYRRVMGKEIKFLLHFVKESKQDESGMPNNRFLAERTGGTYSTLKVQPAELEDSGVYFCASSQVGQNTDTQYFGPGTRLTVL.